This T cell receptor (beta chain) emerged from a study of T cell clonality in common variable immunodeficiency. Sequencing used immunoSEQ multiplex PCR; TCRdb keeps in-frame clones, though not all of them. This sample includes some 16,000 clones with no singletons; its ten biggest clones take up less than 15%. A few counts support this clone. Antigen specificity is unknown. The CDR3 end falls 3 residues outside the read, so it is completed with the germline J gene. Points from the study as a whole: Fewer TCRbeta clones were shared among CVID subjects than controls. What drives increased CVID clonality needs T cell subpopulation sequencing. Fewer deletions and N-nucleotide insertions were reportedly seen in common variable immunodeficiency TCR beta sequences.

The CVID group had roughly 15 females and about 29 males, mean age 40. V lost 6 bases to trimming and J lost 0 bases, with 12 bases between them. Germline CDR1 is SNHLY and CDR2 is FYNNEI. The CDR3 totals 14 residues. What was sequenced was peripheral blood mononuclear cells. The sequence was obtained from a human donor with common variable immunodeficiency. This chain uses TRBV2 with TRBJ2-7; perhaps TRBD2 as D (6 bases). The CDR3 is CASRDPTSSYEQYF. The part of the CDR3 DNA that was read is TGTGCCAGCAGGGACCCGACTAGCTCCTACGAG.